What follows is one T cell receptor (beta chain) and its context. The antigen remains undetermined. CDR1 and CDR2 from the germline V gene are KGHSH and LQKENI. Trimming took 5 bases from V and 6 from J, leaving 14 bases between them. This CDR3 has 13 residues. The method was immunoSEQ multiplex PCR; TCRdb's version includes in-frame clones alone and lacks a portion of them. The sample holds roughly 90,000 clones; about 93% are singletons and the top ten take 5.5% to 7%. The data stem from a study of graft-versus-host responses after intestinal transplantation. Across the whole study: Recipients had transplants, and these were multivisceral, liver-intestinal, or isolated intestinal. Every recipient had anti-thymocyte globulin induction and two to four years of tacrolimus plus steroids. Study-level points and caveats: GvH clones were found in recipient marrow; some appeared first in ileum or blood. Patients who carried graft-donor T cell macrochimerism also had high graft-versus-host to host-versus-graft clonal ratios in their allografts.

This TCR derives from a human donor who received an intestinal transplant. The sample here was unstimulated CD8+ T cells sorted from spleen or lymph node cells, taken before intestinal transplant. The V call is TRBV18, the J call TRBJ2-7; tentatively, D is TRBD2 (5 bases). DNA for the CDR3: TGTGCCAGCTCAGTCGGGGTTTTGGGCGAGCAGTACTTC. Its protein is CASSVGVLGEQYF.